This entry features one T cell receptor beta chain sequence. The CDR3 is 14 amino acids. Germline CDR1 SQVTM, CDR2 ANQGSEA. V lost 7 bases to trimming and J lost 0 bases; unmatched junction nucleotides: 7. This specimen belongs to a study of cytomegalovirus exposure and HLA in healthy donors. The PCR contained 60 Vbeta and 13 Jbeta primers. Here immunoSEQ multiplex PCR was the method, and the copy in TCRdb shows in-frame clones only, minus some. This table lists about 43,000 clones. The V gene is TRBV29-1, the J gene TRBJ2-3; 7 bases fit TRBD1. The specimen sequenced was PBMCs. This TCR derives from a woman under 40 in good health and CMV-seronegative. CDR3 in amino acids: CSGADRSSTDTQYF. DNA for the CDR3: TGCAGCGGCGCGGACAGGTCTAGCACAGATACGCAGTATTTT.